This T cell receptor beta chain appears in the sequencing data of a study of CD4+ T cells in melanoma. Study-level points and caveats: A reported correlation linked neoantigen-specific CD4+ T cells to CD8+, macrophage and B cell function. Reportedly, melanoma neoantigen-specific CD4+ T cells showed varied differentiation states.

This clone has a handful of counts. Its antigen remains unidentified. Generated by immunoSEQ multiplex PCR, the TCRdb table keeps only in-frame clones and is missing some. The repertoire holds about 15,000 clones, with approximately 62% as singletons. Germline CDR1 is LNHDA and CDR2 is SQIVND (reference sequence). V lost 3 bases and J lost 4, with 15 bases in between. There are 15 residues in the CDR3. This receptor was obtained from a human donor with melanoma. The rearrangement links TRBV19 to TRBJ1-1; weak D call: TRBD1 (5 bases). What was sequenced was cells from a culture (not recorded whether cultured in vitro). CDR3 bases: TGTGCCAGTAGTATGGGGAGGGGCCTCCTCACTGAAGCTTTCTTT. It translates to CASSMGRGLLTEAFF.